The rows below give T cell receptor beta chains drawn from one sample of a study of early T cells in non-severe SARS-CoV-2 infection. Each CDR3 protein is one row after TCRdb ran MiXCR on the 5' RACE reads. The table records about 35,000 distinct CDR3 sequences, 5% to 5.5% of them present only once. The sample here was whole blood, taken at baseline. All receptors come from an adult who was a healthcare worker with PCR-confirmed SARS-CoV-2 infection or an uninfected control (not recorded which). Each CDR3 is given with its conserved first and last residue. A D gene is named only where the DNA matches it firmly. Part of the rows lack a size; the others show once, few, many or a class for expanded clones.

DNA | CDR3 | V | D | size | J
TGTGCCAGCAGCTTACTGACTAGTGTTTACGAGCAGTACTTC | CASSLLTSVYEQYF | TRBV7-9 | NA | many | TRBJ2-7
TGTGCCAGCAGCCCGCACACAGGGACAGATACGCAGTATTTT | CASSPHTGTDTQYF | TRBV7-9 | NA | many | TRBJ2-3
TGTGCCAGCAGCCGAGACAGGAGCCTTTACAATGAGCAGTTCTTC | CASSRDRSLYNEQFF | TRBV7-2 | NA | many | TRBJ2-1
TGTGCCAGCAGCTCTGGCTTTGCGAGTAATGAGCAGTTCTTC | CASSSGFASNEQFF | TRBV5-6 | NA | many | TRBJ2-1
TGTGCCAGCAGCACTAGCGAAGGCAAAAACATTCAGTACTTC | CASSTSEGKNIQYF | TRBV7-9 | TRBD2 | many | TRBJ2-4
TGTGCCAGCAGCCGTCCGTTTAGCGGAAACAATGAGCAGTTCTTC | CASSRPFSGNNEQFF | TRBV12-3/TRBV12-4 | NA | many | TRBJ2-1
TGTGCCACCACGAAGGTGGACACTGAAGCTTTCTTT | CATTKVDTEAFF | TRBV6-6 | NA | many | TRBJ1-1
TGCGCCAGCAGGCCGCCGTCCACAGATACGCAGTATTTT | CASRPPSTDTQYF | TRBV4-1 | NA | NA | TRBJ2-3
TGTGCCAGCAGCCAATACGGGAGAGCAGATACGCAGTATTTT | CASSQYGRADTQYF | TRBV3-1 | NA | few | TRBJ2-3
TGTGCCAGCAGCTTGGCTAGCGGGAGGCCTAACAATGAGCAGTTCTTC | CASSLASGRPNNEQFF | TRBV7-2 | TRBD2 | many | TRBJ2-1